The next 18 T cell receptor beta chains were all read from a single sample in a study of OX40 agonist ivuxolimab in advanced cancers. Libraries were prepared by immunoSEQ multiplex PCR; TCRdb keeps only in-frame clonotypes and omits some of them. This table holds 25,000 to 35,000 clones, 84% found once. Specimen: CD4+ or CD8+ T cells sorted from blood, collected in a trial of the OX40 agonist ivuxolimab. All receptors derive from an adult with an advanced solid tumor such as melanoma, head and neck, liver or kidney cancer.

J is TRBJ2-1 and V is TRBV27; 8 bases align to TRBD2. This CDR3 spans 14 amino acids. The V segment lost 5 bases and the J segment 4 bases; nucleotides outside the gene matches: 4. Germline loops: CDR1 MNHEY, CDR2 SMNVEV (reference sequence). Here the CDR3 reads CASSIGGAYNEQFF. The CDR3 DNA reads as TGTGCCAGCAGTATCGGGGGGGCTTACAATGAGCAGTTCTTC.

This chain joins TRBV6-1 and TRBJ2-7; 7 positions match TRBD2. CDR1 is MNHNS and CDR2 is SASEGT in the germline V gene. CDR3 length equals 14 residues. V gave up 7 bases and J gave up 2 bases; unmatched junction bases: 8. The CDR3 loop is CASMWASGTYEQYF. The CDR3, as DNA: TGTGCCAGCATGTGGGCTAGCGGAACCTACGAGCAGTACTTC.

The V and J genes are TRBV29-1 and TRBJ2-3; TRBD2 matches at 8 bases. V was pared by 4 bases and J by 2 bases, with 14 bases of the junction left unmatched. Germline CDR1 SQVTM, CDR2 ANQGSEA. CDR3 size: 17 residues. The DNA of the CDR3 is TGCAGCGTTGGCGGATGGCTAGCGGGTCGCAACACAGATACGCAGTATTTT. It codes for CSVGGWLAGRNTDTQYF.

V is TRBV6-1 and J is TRBJ2-3; the match to TRBD2 covers 8 bases. Unmatched junction bases numbered 7, after V lost 7 bases and J lost 1 base. Per the germline V gene, CDR1 is MNHNS and CDR2 is SASEGT. The length of the CDR3 is 15 residues. In nucleotides, the CDR3 is TGTGCCAGCACCCCGACTAGCGACCGCACAGATACGCAGTATTTT. Its protein product is CASTPTSDRTDTQYF.

The J gene is TRBJ1-1, the V gene TRBV28; D not resolved. Germline lookup yields CDR1 MDHEN and CDR2 SYDVKM. CDR3 length equals 15 residues. The V and J ends lost 6 bases and 0 bases respectively, with 14 bases between them. CDR3: CASSPRRFMNTEAFF. CDR3 nucleotide sequence: TGTGCCAGCAGCCCTAGACGGTTCATGAACACTGAAGCTTTCTTT.

The chain uses TRBV2 and TRBJ2-5; 11 nucleotides align to TRBD2. Germline CDR1 and CDR2: SNHLY and FYNNEI. This CDR3 spans 16 amino acids. J gave up 2 bases and V 4 bases, and 6 bases lay outside the gene matches. The CDR3 protein is CASSGEGLAVQETQYF. Here the CDR3 DNA reads TGTGCCAGCAGTGGCGAGGGACTAGCGGTTCAAGAGACCCAGTACTTC. The full variable domain, its missing parts supplied by reference TRBV2 and TRBJ2-5, is EPEVTQTPSHQVTQMGQEVILRCVPISNHLYFYWYRQILGQKVEFLVSFYNNEISEKSEIFDDQFSVERPDGSNFTLKIRSTKLEDSAMYFCASSGEGLAVQETQYFGPGTRLLVL.

The chain employs TRBV7-9 and TRBJ1-4; D remains unclear. The CDR3 length is 12 residues. The V gene's germline CDR1 is SEHNR and CDR2 FQNEAQ (reference sequence). The V gene lost 4 bases and the J gene lost 11 bases, with 11 bases spanning the gap. Written as DNA, the CDR3 is TGTGCCAGCAGCTCCCCGGCGGAGAAACTGTTTTTT. Translating gives CASSSPAEKLFF. Using reference TRBV7-9 and TRBJ1-4 for the parts outside the CDR3, the full variable domain is DTGVSQNPRHKITKRGQNVTFRCDPISEHNRLYWYRQTLGQGPEFLTYFQNEAQLEKSRLLSDRFSAERPKGSFSTLEIQRTEQGDSAMYLCASSSPAEKLFFGSGTQLSVL.

The rearrangement links TRBV7-6 to TRBJ2-1; either TRBD1 or TRBD2 may supply D (5 bases each). V was clipped by 1 base and J by 5 bases, with 9 bases between them. The CDR3 contains 14 residues. CDR1 and CDR2 (germline): SGHVS, FNYEAQ. The CDR3 is CASSLGGFDNEQFF. The CDR3 nucleotides read TGTGCCAGCAGCTTAGGGGGGTTCGACAATGAGCAGTTCTTC.

V is TRBV27 and J is TRBJ1-5, with D perhaps matching TRBD1 (5 bases). The CDR3 sequence is 14 residues long. V dropped 6 bases and J dropped 5 bases, with 14 bases sitting between them. Germline loops: CDR1 MNHEY, CDR2 SMNVEV (reference sequence). The CDR3 sequence is CASSRDGGDQPQHF. Here the CDR3 DNA reads TGTGCCAGCAGCCGGGACGGGGGTGATCAGCCCCAGCATTTT.

Judged by abundance, this clone is medium-sized. This chain joins TRBV30 and TRBJ2-2, with D possibly matching TRBD2 (6 bases). The CDR3 has 13 amino acids. The germline V gene has CDR1 GTSNPN and CDR2 SVGIG (reference sequence). The V gene lost 4 bases and the J gene lost 6 bases, with 12 bases spanning the gap. Written as DNA, the CDR3 is TGTGCCTGGAACCCATGGGAGGCCGGGGAGCTGTTTTTT. Protein product: CAWNPWEAGELFF. Together with reference TRBV30 and TRBJ2-2, the CDR3 gives the full variable domain: SQTIHQWPATLVQPVGSPLSLECTVEGTSNPNLYWYRQAAGRGLQLLFYSVGIGQISSEVPQNLSASRPQDRQFILSSKKLLLSDSGFYLCAWNPWEAGELFFGEGSRLTVL.

Concerning this clone itself: Relative to the germline gene, one junction end is altered; a read error may explain this. The chain uses TRBV30 and TRBJ2-7; TRBD2 might be the D (7 bases). CDR1 is GTSNPN and CDR2 is SVGIG in the germline V gene (reference sequence). The CDR3 runs 12 residues. In nucleotides, the CDR3 is TGTGCCGGGAGGGGGGTTGTTGGCGAGCAGTACTTC. Protein sequence: CAGRGVVGEQYF.

The CDR3 bases are TGTGCCAGCAGTGGGACTAGCGGGGGCGCCGTCATCACAGATACGCAGTATTTT. Its protein is CASSGTSGGAVITDTQYF. This chain uses TRBV9 with TRBJ2-3; TRBD2 aligns across 14 bases. The CDR3 extends over 18 amino acids. Germline loops: CDR1 SGDLS, CDR2 YYNGEE. With 5 bases clipped from V and 2 bases from J, the junction kept 10 bases outside the gene matches.

V and J are TRBV27 and TRBJ2-7; no clear D. The V gene's germline CDR1 is MNHEY and CDR2 SMNVEV (reference sequence). Trimming took off 2 bases at V and 7 bases at J, with 15 bases between the two ends. The CDR3 runs to 14 residues. The CDR3 bases are TGTGCCAGCAGTTTAAGGCTGCCTGACACGGAGCAGTACTTC. It is translated as CASSLRLPDTEQYF.

This clone was seen only once. The CDR3 is CASSPPLGTTYNEQFF. CDR3 DNA: TGTGCCAGCAGCCCTCCCCTCGGAACTACTTACAATGAGCAGTTCTTC. The chain recombines TRBV7-9 with TRBJ2-1; D uncertain. Trimming removed 5 bases from V and 4 bases from J, with 18 bases in between. CDR1 and CDR2 from the germline V gene are SEHNR and FQNEAQ (reference sequence). CDR3 length equals 16 residues.

The chain is built from TRBV6-5 and TRBJ2-4, with D perhaps assigned TRBD1 or TRBD2 (5 bases each). The CDR3 contains 16 residues. The germline V and J ends were trimmed by 4 bases and 0 bases, with 13 bases remaining between them. Germline V CDR1 and CDR2: MNHEY, SVGAGI. CDR3 sequence reads: CASSSGRRLAKNIQYF. CDR3 sequence (DNA): TGTGCCAGCAGTTCGGGACGGAGACTAGCCAAAAACATTCAGTACTTC.

The V gene is TRBV27, the J gene TRBJ2-3; no clear D. Germline CDR1 MNHEY, CDR2 SMNVEV (reference sequence). The ends were cut back, 5 bases at V and 7 bases at J, with 7 bases in the middle. This CDR3 region has 11 residues. As DNA, the CDR3 is TGTGCCAGCAGTCTAATGAATACGCAGTATTTT. Protein product: CASSLMNTQYF.

V is TRBV5-1 and J is TRBJ1-5; D might be TRBD1 (5 bases). V was trimmed by 0 bases and J by 1 base, leaving 5 bases between them. CDR3 size: 14 residues. Germline loops: CDR1 SGHRS, CDR2 YFSETQ. The CDR3 sequence: CASSLGGSNQPQHF. CDR3 nucleotides: TGCGCCAGCAGCTTGGGGGGCAGCAATCAGCCCCAGCATTTT.

This rearrangement joins TRBV27 to TRBJ1-2; TRBD1 aligns across 9 bases. Trimming at V came to 5 bases and at J to 2 bases, leaving 6 bases not matched to a gene. The CDR3 contains 15 residues. The germline gives CDR1 MNHEY, CDR2 SMNVEV (reference sequence). This chain's CDR3 is CASSAGTGINYGYTF. The CDR3 coding sequence is TGTGCCAGCAGTGCCGGGACAGGGATCAACTATGGCTACACCTTC.